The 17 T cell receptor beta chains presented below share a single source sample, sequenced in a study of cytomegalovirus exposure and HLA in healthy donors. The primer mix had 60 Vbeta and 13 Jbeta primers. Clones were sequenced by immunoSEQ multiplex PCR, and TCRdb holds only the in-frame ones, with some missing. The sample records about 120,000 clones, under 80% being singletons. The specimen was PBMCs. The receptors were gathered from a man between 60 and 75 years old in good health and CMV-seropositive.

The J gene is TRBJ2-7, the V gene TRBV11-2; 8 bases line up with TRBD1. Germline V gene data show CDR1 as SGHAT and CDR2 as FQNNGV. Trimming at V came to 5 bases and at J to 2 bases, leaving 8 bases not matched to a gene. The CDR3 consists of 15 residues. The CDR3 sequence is CASSPWTGMPYEQYF. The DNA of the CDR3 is TGTGCCAGCAGCCCGTGGACAGGGATGCCCTACGAGCAGTACTTC. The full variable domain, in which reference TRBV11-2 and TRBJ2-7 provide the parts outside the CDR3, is EAGVAQSPRYKIIEKRQSVAFWCNPISGHATLYWYQQILGQGPKLLIQFQNNGVVDDSQLPKDRFSAERLKGVDSTLKIQPAKLEDSAVYLCASSPWTGMPYEQYFGPGTRLTVT.

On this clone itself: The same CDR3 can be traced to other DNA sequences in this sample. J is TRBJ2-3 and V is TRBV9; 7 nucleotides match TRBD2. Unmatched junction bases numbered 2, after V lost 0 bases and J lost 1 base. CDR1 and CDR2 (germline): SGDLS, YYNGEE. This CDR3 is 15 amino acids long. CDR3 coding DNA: TGTGCCAGCAGCGTAGCGAGCGGGGGCACAGATACGCAGTATTTT. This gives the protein CASSVASGGTDTQYF.

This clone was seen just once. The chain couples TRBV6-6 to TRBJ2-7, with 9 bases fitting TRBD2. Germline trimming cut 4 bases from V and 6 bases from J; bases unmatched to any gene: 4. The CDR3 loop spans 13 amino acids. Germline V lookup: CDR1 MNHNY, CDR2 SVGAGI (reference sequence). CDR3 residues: CASSFSGGGEQYF. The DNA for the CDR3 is TGTGCCAGCAGTTTTAGCGGGGGAGGCGAGCAGTACTTC.

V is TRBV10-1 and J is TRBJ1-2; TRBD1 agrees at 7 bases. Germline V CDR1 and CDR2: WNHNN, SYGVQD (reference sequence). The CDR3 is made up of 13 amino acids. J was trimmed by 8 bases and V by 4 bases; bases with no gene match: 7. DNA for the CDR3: TGCGCCAGCAGTGCCGACAGGGTTCTAGGCTACACCTTC. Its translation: CASSADRVLGYTF.

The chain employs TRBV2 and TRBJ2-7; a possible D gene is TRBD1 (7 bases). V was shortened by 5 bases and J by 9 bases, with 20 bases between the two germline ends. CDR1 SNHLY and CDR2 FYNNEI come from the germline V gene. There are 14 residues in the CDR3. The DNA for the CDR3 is TGTGCCAGCAGTAACCGTGACAGGGAGGTGGCGCAGTACTTC. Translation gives CASSNRDREVAQYF.

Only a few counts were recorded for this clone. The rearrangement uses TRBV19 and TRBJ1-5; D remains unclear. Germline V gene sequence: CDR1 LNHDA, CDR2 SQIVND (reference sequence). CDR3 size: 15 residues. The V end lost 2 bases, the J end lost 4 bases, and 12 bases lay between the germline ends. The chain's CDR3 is CASSINAILNQPQHF. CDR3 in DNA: TGTGCCAGTAGTATAAATGCGATTTTAAATCAGCCCCAGCATTTT.

The CDR3 loop is CASSKPPAVYGYTF. Here the CDR3 DNA reads TGTGCCAGCAGTAAACCCCCGGCGGTCTATGGCTACACCTTC. The genes are TRBV28 and TRBJ1-2; no firm D call. Trimming cost V 5 bases and J 4 bases, with 14 bases left between them. The V gene's germline CDR1 is MDHEN and CDR2 SYDVKM. The CDR3 extends over 14 amino acids.

The CDR3 DNA reads as TGTGCCAGCAGTTACTCGAAAGCTCAGCCCCAGCATTTT. Translating it yields CASSYSKAQPQHF. The chain links TRBV6-5 to TRBJ1-5; D not resolved. The CDR3 has 13 amino acids. Germline CDR1 MNHEY, CDR2 SVGAGI. With 0 bases removed from V and 6 bases from J, the gap between germline ends came to 6 bases.

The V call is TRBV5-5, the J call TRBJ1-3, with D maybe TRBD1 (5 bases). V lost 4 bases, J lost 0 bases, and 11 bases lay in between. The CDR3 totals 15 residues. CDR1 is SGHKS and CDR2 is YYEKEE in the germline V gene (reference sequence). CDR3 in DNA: TGTGCCAGCAGCCTGGACACCTCCTCTGGAAACACCATATATTTT. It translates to CASSLDTSSGNTIYF.

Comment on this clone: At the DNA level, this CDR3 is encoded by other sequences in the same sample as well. CDR3 amino acids: CASSLGIGAAGGSQRAFF. CDR3 coding DNA: TGCGCCAGCAGCTTGGGAATCGGCGCGGCCGGAGGATCACAAAGGGCTTTCTTT. The genes are TRBV5-1 and TRBJ1-1, with D uncertain. The CDR3 consists of 18 residues. Germline values: CDR1 SGHRS, CDR2 YFSETQ. V was cut by 0 bases and J by 11 bases, with 29 bases left in between.

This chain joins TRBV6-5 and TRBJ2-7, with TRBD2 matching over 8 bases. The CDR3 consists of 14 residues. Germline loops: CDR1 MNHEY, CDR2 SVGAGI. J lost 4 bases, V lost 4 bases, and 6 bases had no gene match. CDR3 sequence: CASSSGQRGYEQYF. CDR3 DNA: TGTGCCAGCAGTTCCGGACAGCGGGGGTACGAGCAGTACTTC.

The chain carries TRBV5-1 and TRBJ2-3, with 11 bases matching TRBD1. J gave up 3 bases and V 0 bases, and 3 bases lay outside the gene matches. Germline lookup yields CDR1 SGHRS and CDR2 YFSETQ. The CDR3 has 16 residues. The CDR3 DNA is TGCGCCAGCAGCTTGGCAGGACAGGGGGCAACAGATACGCAGTATTTT. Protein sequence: CASSLAGQGATDTQYF.

In nucleotides, the CDR3 is TGTGCCAGCAACGCCCGCGGGGGAGATAATTCACCCCTCCACTTT. Encoded protein: CASNARGGDNSPLHF. This rearrangement joins TRBV5-4 to TRBJ1-6; a possible D gene is TRBD1 (5 bases). CDR1 and CDR2 (germline): SGHNT, YYREEE (reference sequence). The V gene lost 6 bases and the J gene lost 5 bases, with 15 bases spanning the gap. This CDR3 is built from 15 residues. Full variable domain (missing parts from reference TRBV5-4 and TRBJ1-6): ETGVTQSPTHLIKTRGQQVTLRCSSQSGHNTVSWYQQALGQGPQFIFQYYREEENGRGNFPPRFSGLQFPNYSSELNVNALELDDSALYLCASNARGGDNSPLHFGNGTRLTVT.

CDR3: CASSTPTGAGNTEAFF. The CDR3 DNA reads TGTGCCAGCAGTACTCCGACAGGGGCAGGGAACACTGAAGCTTTCTTT. The chain carries TRBV27 and TRBJ1-1; 8 bases match TRBD1. V shed 5 bases and J 1 base; nucleotides not matched to a gene: 9. This CDR3 region has 16 residues. Germline lookup yields CDR1 MNHEY and CDR2 SMNVEV (reference sequence).

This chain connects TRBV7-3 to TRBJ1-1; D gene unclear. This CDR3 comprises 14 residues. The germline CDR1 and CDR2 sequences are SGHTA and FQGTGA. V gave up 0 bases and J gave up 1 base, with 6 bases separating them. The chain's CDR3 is CASSLTSGNTEAFF. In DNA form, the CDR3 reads TGTGCCAGCAGCTTAACTAGTGGGAACACTGAAGCTTTCTTT. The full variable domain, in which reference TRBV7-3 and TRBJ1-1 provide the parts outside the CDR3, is GAGVSQTPSNKVTEKGKYVELRCDPISGHTALYWYRQSLGQGPEFLIYFQGTGAADDSGLPNDRFFAVRPEGSVSTLKIQRTERGDSAVYLCASSLTSGNTEAFFGQGTRLTVV.

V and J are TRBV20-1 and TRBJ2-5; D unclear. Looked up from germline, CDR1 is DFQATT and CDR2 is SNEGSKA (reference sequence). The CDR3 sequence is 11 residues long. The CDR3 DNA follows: TGCAGCCCAACGGTCCAAGAGACCCAGTACTTC. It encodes CSPTVQETQYF.

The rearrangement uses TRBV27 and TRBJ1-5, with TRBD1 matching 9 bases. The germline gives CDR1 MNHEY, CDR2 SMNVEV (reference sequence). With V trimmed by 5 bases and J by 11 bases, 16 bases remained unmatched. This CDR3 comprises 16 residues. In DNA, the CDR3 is TGTGCCAGCAGTCCAATCGGTAGACAGGGGGAAGGAGCCCAGCATTTT. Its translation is CASSPIGRQGEGAQHF.